Listed here are 14 T cell receptor beta chains from one sample, sequenced in a study of blood T cells in healthy people across ages. Using a J-beta primer mix together with a sample-barcoded 5' primer, a second PCR was run for roughly 7 to 11 cycles. TCRdb passed the 5' RACE reads through MiXCR, listing each CDR3 protein once. The repertoire has 1.5 million to 2 million distinct CDR3 sequences, around 48% of them found once; the top ten carry 2.1%. Specimen: blood. The receptors stem from a middle-aged woman in good health.

This clonotype was recorded a few times. CDR3 nucleotides: TGCGCCAGCAGCCAAGTGGCCATGATCTACGAGCAGTACTTC. Translation: CASSQVAMIYEQYF. This chain links TRBV4-1 with TRBJ2-7; D is ambiguous. Germline CDR1 and CDR2: MGHRA and YSYEKL. The CDR3 totals 14 residues. Trimming stripped 1 base from V and 3 bases from J, with 10 bases between.

This clonotype has a handful of counts. This chain links TRBV6-5 with TRBJ2-3; D ambiguous. V was pared by 6 bases and J by 3 bases, with 13 bases between. The length of the CDR3 is 14 residues. Germline CDR1 and CDR2: MNHEY and SVGAGI. Here the CDR3 DNA reads TGTGCCAGCAGGTACCGCAACCCAACAGATACGCAGTATTTT. Translation: CASRYRNPTDTQYF.

V gene TRBV28 combines with J gene TRBJ2-7; D call uncertain. The CDR3 extends over 13 amino acids. In germline, CDR1 is MDHEN, CDR2 SYDVKM. Trimming pared 7 bases from V and 0 bases from J, leaving 10 bases between. This chain's CDR3 is CASKGYPSYEQYF. The CDR3 bases are TGTGCCAGCAAAGGCTACCCCTCCTACGAGCAGTACTTC.

This chain joins TRBV4-3 and TRBJ2-5, with D possibly TRBD2 on 7 matching bases. The CDR3 sequence is 16 residues long. Per the germline V gene, CDR1 is LGHNA and CDR2 is YSLEER. V shed 0 bases and J shed 1 base, with 12 bases lying between them. The CDR3 DNA is TGCGCCAGCAGCCAAGATACGGGGGGCCCCCAAGAGACCCAGTACTTC. Amino acid sequence: CASSQDTGGPQETQYF.

The table lists this clonotype with a few counts. V is TRBV9 and J is TRBJ2-1, with D perhaps TRBD2 (7 bases). V dropped 1 base and J dropped 9 bases, with 17 bases sitting between them. Germline CDR1 SGDLS, CDR2 YYNGEE. The CDR3 has 15 residues. The DNA for the CDR3 is TGTGCCAGCAGCGTAAGTCCCGGGGAGGGGGTTGAGCAGTTCTTC. This codes for CASSVSPGEGVEQFF.

The chain carries TRBV27 and TRBJ2-7; 11 nucleotides align to TRBD2. The J call is in doubt because the DNA end fits TRBJ2-5 better. CDR3 length: 16 residues. Germline CDR1 reads MNHEY; CDR2 reads SMNVEV (reference sequence). As DNA, the CDR3 is TGTGCCAGCAGTACGCCCGGACTAGCGGGCATTAAGACCCAGTACTTC. Its protein product is CASSTPGLAGIKTQYF.

The V call is TRBV6-5, the J call TRBJ2-1; 8 bases align to TRBD1. CDR1 and CDR2 (germline): MNHEY, SVGAGI. CDR3 size: 15 residues. V was clipped by 6 bases and J by 5 bases; unmatched bases: 9. The CDR3 DNA reads as TGTGCCAGCAGCACGGACAGGGCGAGGAACAATGAGCAGTTCTTC. As protein: CASSTDRARNNEQFF.

This chain uses TRBV5-1 with TRBJ2-7; 8 bases map to TRBD1. The germline V gene encodes CDR1 SGHRS and CDR2 YFSETQ. The J segment lost 7 bases and the V segment lost 4 bases, leaving 7 bases of the junction unmatched. The CDR3 loop spans 13 amino acids. This CDR3 is CASSPDRVWEQYF. For the CDR3, the DNA is TGCGCCAGCAGCCCGGACAGGGTTTGGGAGCAGTACTTC.

This clonotype has only a few counts. This sequence joins TRBV7-2 and TRBJ2-5; 8 nucleotides align to TRBD2. Germline-derived CDR1 and CDR2 are SGHTA and FQGNSA. The CDR3 runs to 15 residues. Unmatched junction bases numbered 11, after V lost 5 bases and J lost 6 bases. CDR3 in DNA: TGTGCCAGCAGCCCCCCCGGGGGGGCCGGAAAGACCCAGTACTTC. Translated: CASSPPGGAGKTQYF.

The chain carries TRBV19 and TRBJ1-1, with D tentatively TRBD1 (6 bases). The CDR3 extends over 13 amino acids. V lost 8 bases and J lost 2, with 12 bases in between. Germline V gene data show CDR1 as LNHDA and CDR2 as SQIVND (reference sequence). The CDR3 DNA reads TGTGCCAGTCATGGACAGCCAAACACTGAAGCTTTCTTT. Residues: CASHGQPNTEAFF.

The chain recombines TRBV6-2 or TRBV6-3 with TRBJ2-1; 8 bases agree with TRBD2. In germline, CDR1 is MNHEY, CDR2 SVGEGT. This CDR3 has 15 amino acids. Germline trimming cut 4 bases from V and 5 bases from J; bases unmatched to any gene: 7. Here the CDR3 DNA reads TGTGCCAGCAGTTGGGTAGCGGGGTCCCACAATGAGCAGTTCTTC. The encoded protein is CASSWVAGSHNEQFF.

This clonotype appeared a few times. The chain couples TRBV10-3 to TRBJ1-6, with TRBD1 identical over 8 bases. V shed 11 bases and J 10 bases; nucleotides not matched to a gene: 10. CDR3 length equals 13 residues. Germline-derived CDR1 and CDR2 are ENHRY and SYGVKD. This CDR3 reads CAPRTGKASPLHF. In nucleotides, the CDR3 is TGTGCCCCCAGGACAGGGAAAGCCTCACCCCTCCACTTT.

The V call is TRBV7-2, the J call TRBJ2-1; 13 positions agree with TRBD2. The CDR3 sequence is 20 residues long. Germline values: CDR1 SGHTA, CDR2 FQGNSA. V trimming: 1 base; J trimming: 0 bases; junction bases outside the gene matches: 9. DNA for the CDR3: TGTGCCAGCAGCTTAGTGTCGCGGACTAGCGGGGGCGCCTCCTACAATGAGCAGTTCTTC. Encoded protein: CASSLVSRTSGGASYNEQFF. Full variable domain (remainder filled in from reference TRBV7-2 and TRBJ2-1): GAGVSQSPSNKVTEKGKDVELRCDPISGHTALYWYRQSLGQGLEFLIYFQGNSAPDKSGLPSDRFSAERTGGSVSTLTIQRTQQEDSAVYLCASSLVSRTSGGASYNEQFFGPGTRLTVL.

The chain has TRBV20-1 and TRBJ2-3; TRBD2 agrees at 10 bases. The CDR3 length is 15 residues. Trimming took 5 bases from V and 4 from J; bases not matched to a gene: 9. The germline V gene encodes CDR1 DFQATT and CDR2 SNEGSKA (reference sequence). The DNA for the CDR3 is TGCAGTGCTCCCAGCGGGGGGGCCTACGCAGATACGCAGTATTTT. As protein: CSAPSGGAYADTQYF.